What follows is one TCR beta chain and its context. Its target is not known. V dropped 6 bases and J dropped 3; count of bases not matched to a gene: 2. The germline V gene encodes CDR1 SNHLY and CDR2 FYNNEI. This CDR3 has 13 residues. Every isolated RNA sample was fully reverse transcribed, so sequencing captured expressed TCRB transcripts. This table comes from immunoSEQ multiplex PCR, and its TCRdb copy is limited to in-frame clones, with some not included. The sample includes 860,000 or so clones, about a sixth of them seen just once. The source of the sample is a study of beta chain features in type 1 diabetes. Across the study: The patients were much like the healthy donors in age, gender and cell yields. Study observations and caveats: Compared to healthy donors, patients appeared to have naive, central memory and Treg TCRB repertoires that were more alike. More deletions and fewer insertions at VDJ junctions were found in patients with type 1 diabetes.

The V gene is TRBV2, the J gene TRBJ2-7, with 10 bases lining up with TRBD1. The sequenced sample was naive CD4+ T cells from blood. The receptor's source is a woman between 18 and 30 years old in good health. This CDR3 is CASRGQGVYEQYF. Here the CDR3 DNA reads TGTGCCAGCAGAGGACAGGGGGTCTACGAGCAGTACTTC.